These 6 T cell receptor beta chains were sequenced from one sample in a study of T cell responses to AZD1222 COVID-19 vaccine. Produced via immunoSEQ multiplex PCR; TCRdb's table is partial and in-frame only. The table records around 130,000 clones, 85% to 90% of them present only once. The sample here was peripheral blood, taken on day 0 of AZD1222 vaccination. The receptors originated from an adult in good health.

CDR3 nucleotide sequence: TGTGCCAGCAGCGCGGGACAGGGTAGCTCCTACGAGCAGTACTTC. It translates to CASSAGQGSSYEQYF. This rearrangement joins TRBV5-4 to TRBJ2-7, with 9 bases matching TRBD1. Germline trimming cut 4 bases from V and 0 bases from J; bases unmatched to any gene: 5. CDR1 is SGHNT and CDR2 is YYREEE in the germline V gene (reference sequence). The CDR3 spans 15 residues.

J is TRBJ2-1 and V is TRBV19, with D perhaps matching TRBD2 (6 bases). This CDR3 has 15 residues. The V end lost 5 bases, the J end lost 4 bases, and 15 bases lay between the germline ends. Germline V gives CDR1 LNHDA, CDR2 SQIVND (reference sequence). In DNA, the CDR3 is TGTGCCAGTAGTCAAATAGCGGTTTTTTACAATGAGCAGTTCTTC. Its protein product is CASSQIAVFYNEQFF.

V gene TRBV5-1 combines with J gene TRBJ1-2, with a weak D call TRBD1 (6 bases). Deletions cut 4 bases from V and 4 bases from J, with 17 bases between. CDR3 length: 15 residues. Germline CDR1 SGHRS, CDR2 YFSETQ. The CDR3 loop is CASSTTSGAGYGYTF. The DNA for the CDR3 is TGCGCCAGCAGCACCACCTCGGGGGCTGGCTATGGCTACACCTTC.

The CDR3: CASRVASSRNYEQYF. CDR3 nucleotide sequence: TGCGCCAGCAGAGTCGCATCGAGTCGGAACTACGAGCAGTACTTC. The chain employs TRBV5-1 and TRBJ2-7; D gene unclear. Germline loops: CDR1 SGHRS, CDR2 YFSETQ. The germline V and J ends were trimmed by 5 bases and 3 bases, with 18 bases remaining between them. CDR3 length: 15 residues.

The chain has TRBV28 and TRBJ2-1; D tentatively reads TRBD1 or TRBD2 (5 bases each). Germline CDR1 is MDHEN and CDR2 is SYDVKM. CDR3 length equals 13 residues. The V and J ends lost 7 bases and 11 bases respectively, with 18 bases between them. The CDR3 region has the DNA TGTGCCAGCACCGTGGGTCCCCCGGGACAGCAGTTCTTC. Translated, it gives CASTVGPPGQQFF. The full variable domain, rest sourced from reference TRBV28 and TRBJ2-1, is DVKVTQSSRYLVKRTGEKVFLECVQDMDHENMFWYRQDPGLGLRLIYFSYDVKMKEKGDIPEGYSVSREKKERFSLILESASTNQTSMYLCASTVGPPGQQFFGPGTRLTVL.

The gene calls are TRBV6-5 and TRBJ1-6; 7 bases agree with TRBD1. V was clipped by 2 bases and J by 10 bases; unmatched bases: 8. The CDR3 runs 15 residues. Per the germline V gene, CDR1 is MNHEY and CDR2 is SVGAGI. The CDR3 is CASSYLGGGKSPLHF. In nucleotides, the CDR3 is TGTGCCAGCAGTTACCTAGGGGGCGGTAAATCACCCCTCCACTTT.